A selection of T cell receptor beta chains follows, all from one sample in a study of shared clonotypes between healthy human individuals. Clones were read by immunoSEQ multiplex PCR, and TCRdb kept only the in-frame ones, dropping some. The table shows over 2 million clones, with less than 95% occurring only once. Sequencing was carried out using naive CD4+ T cells from PBMCs. These TCRs come from a man aged 18 to 29 in good health. Some clones in this sample may be carry-over from other donors' samples. Each CDR3 is given with its conserved first and last residue. The D gene is left open where the match is weak. Not all rows give a size; the values are once, few, many and, for expanded clones, a class.

cdr3_nt,cdr3_aa,v_call,clone_size,j_call,d_call
TGTGCCAGCAGTGCCCGGACAGCCGGGAGGGAAAAACTGTTTTTT,CASSARTAGREKLFF,TRBV6-5,-,TRBJ1-4,-
TGCGCCAGCAGCCAACTGGCAGGGAGGGGAAACACCATATATTTT,CASSQLAGRGNTIYF,TRBV4-3,-,TRBJ1-3,-
TGCAGCGTTCCTACCGGGACAGGGGGCCCCTACAATGAGCAGTTCTTC,CSVPTGTGGPYNEQFF,TRBV29-1,-,TRBJ2-1,TRBD1
TGTGCCAGCAACCCCGACGGGAGCTCCTACGAGCAGTACTTC,CASNPDGSSYEQYF,TRBV7-2,-,TRBJ2-7,-
TGTGCCAGCTCACCCCGCGGACAGAATTTAGCCAAAAACATTCAGTACTTC,CASSPRGQNLAKNIQYF,TRBV18,-,TRBJ2-4,-
TGTGCCAGCAGCCGTGGAGGATCCGGGCAAGGGTGGAACACTGAAGCTTTCTTT,CASSRGGSGQGWNTEAFF,TRBV5-4,-,TRBJ1-1,-
TGTGCCTGGAGTGTAAGGTCGTTGAGACAGATGGACTTC,CAWSVRSLRQMDF,TRBV30,-,TRBJ2-5,-
TGTGCCAGCTCCTCTGGCAGCCCAAATAGCAATCAGCCCCAGCATTTT,CASSSGSPNSNQPQHF,TRBV18,-,TRBJ1-5,-
TGTGCCAGCAGTGACTTAAGCAATCAGCCCCAGCATTTT,CASSDLSNQPQHF,TRBV2,-,TRBJ1-5,-
TGTGCCAGCAGCACAAAGCGGGCCCGGGACACCATATATTTT,CASSTKRARDTIYF,TRBV21-1,-,TRBJ1-3,-
TGCGCCAGCAGGGCAGGGAGCTCCTACAATGAGCAGTTCTTC,CASRAGSSYNEQFF,TRBV4-1,-,TRBJ2-1,-
TGCGCCAGCAGTGACAGGCCAGGGAGGGAGACCCAGTACTTC,CASSDRPGRETQYF,TRBV5-1,-,TRBJ2-5,-
TGTGCCAGCAAGCCTGACACCTCTGGAAACACCATATATTTT,CASKPDTSGNTIYF,TRBV6-4,-,TRBJ1-3,-
TGCGCCAGCAGCCAAGATAGAGGTACCGGGGAGGAGACCCAGTACTTC,CASSQDRGTGEETQYF,TRBV4-3,-,TRBJ2-5,-
TGTGCCAGCAGCTACCCCTACGGGACAGGGTTCGAGCAGTACTTC,CASSYPYGTGFEQYF,TRBV7-9,-,TRBJ2-7,TRBD1
TGTGCCAGCAGCTTGGAACCGTCCCTTTTAGCGGGAGGGAACAATGAGCAGTTCTTC,CASSLEPSLLAGGNNEQFF,TRBV5-6,-,TRBJ2-1,TRBD2
TGTGCCAGCAGCCCCGCCTGGGTGAATGAGCAGTTCTTC,CASSPAWVNEQFF,TRBV11-1,-,TRBJ2-1,-
TGTGCCAGCAGCCAAGAAGGGACTAGCGGGAGGGCCGCCGGGGAGCTGTTTTTT,CASSQEGTSGRAAGELFF,TRBV4-2,-,TRBJ2-2,TRBD2
TGCGCCAGCAGCCTAGGGGGCGCGGGCACCGGGGAGCTGTTTTTT,CASSLGGAGTGELFF,TRBV5-1,-,TRBJ2-2,TRBD1
TGTGCCAGCAGCTTAGTTGGCGGGGAGCTGTTTTTT,CASSLVGGELFF,TRBV7-2,few,TRBJ2-2,-
TGCGCCAGCAGCGCCGCCCCTAGCGTCGGCACAGATACGCAGTATTTT,CASSAAPSVGTDTQYF,TRBV5-1,-,TRBJ2-3,-
TGTGCCAGCCTGAGGGGCGGGAGTGGCAATGAGCAGTTCTTC,CASLRGGSGNEQFF,TRBV7-2,once,TRBJ2-1,TRBD2
TGTGCCAGCATGGGACAGGGAATCTATGGCTACACCTTC,CASMGQGIYGYTF,TRBV9,-,TRBJ1-2,TRBD1
TGTGCCAGCAGTTTCCGCAACAGGGGGGACGGTAATGAGCAGTTCTTC,CASSFRNRGDGNEQFF,TRBV6-5,-,TRBJ2-1,TRBD1
TGTGCCTGGAGTGTACTTAATTCGGGCAGGCCCTGGGAGGCCAACGTCCTGACTTTC,CAWSVLNSGRPWEANVLTF,TRBV30,-,TRBJ2-6,-
TGTGCCAGCAGTTCACGGGACAGAAACTACGAGCAGTACTTC,CASSSRDRNYEQYF,TRBV28,-,TRBJ2-7,TRBD1
TGTGCCAGCAGCTTGGGGCTAGCGGAGGTGGAGACCCAGTACTTC,CASSLGLAEVETQYF,TRBV11-2,-,TRBJ2-5,TRBD2
TGTGCCAGCAGCCCACCGAGCCGGTCCGAGCAGTACTTC,CASSPPSRSEQYF,TRBV7-2,-,TRBJ2-7,-
TGTGCCAGCAGCCGACATTCGCCCTACGAGCAGTACTTC,CASSRHSPYEQYF,TRBV5-4,-,TRBJ2-7,-
TGTGCCAGCAGTCCCCGGGACTATGCAGATACGCAGTATTTT,CASSPRDYADTQYF,TRBV6-1,-,TRBJ2-3,TRBD2
TGTGCCAGCAGCCCGATGGGGGCCATTCAAGAGACCCAGTACTTC,CASSPMGAIQETQYF,TRBV25-1,once,TRBJ2-5,-
TGCGCCAGCAGCCAAGAAAACAGGGGGGTTGGCTACACCTTC,CASSQENRGVGYTF,TRBV4-3,-,TRBJ1-2,TRBD1
TGCGCCAGCAGCTCCGGGATTAGCGGAGTCAATGAGCAGTTCTTC,CASSSGISGVNEQFF,TRBV5-1,once,TRBJ2-1,-
TGTGCCAGCAGCTTGGGCGGGGACCAAGAGACCCAGTACTTC,CASSLGGDQETQYF,TRBV5-4,-,TRBJ2-5,-
TGTGCCAGCAGCCCCCAGGGGCAAGGGACTGAAGCTTTCTTT,CASSPQGQGTEAFF,TRBV9,-,TRBJ1-1,-
TGTGCCAGCAGTTTTAGGAGGGGTATTTACTATGGCTACACCTTC,CASSFRRGIYYGYTF,TRBV28,-,TRBJ1-2,-